This TCR beta chain stems from a study of chemoradiotherapy in HPV16-positive cancers. At the level of the study: A couple of HPV16-positive patients' cells yielded candidate HPV-specific clones and common motifs.

Samples were taken several times over chemoradiotherapy. In the case of this clone: The antigen is unknown.

Clones were read by immunoSEQ multiplex PCR, and TCRdb kept only the in-frame ones, dropping some. The sample includes around 2,700 clones, about 83% seen only once; the top ten take roughly 4%. Germline V gene data show CDR1 as MNHEY and CDR2 as SMNVEV (reference sequence). Trimming took off 4 bases at V and 0 bases at J, with 18 bases between the two ends. This CDR3 has 17 residues. Study results and limitations: Candidate HPV-specific clones and E7-related TCR motifs grew in tumor during treatment.

The sequencing here drew on tumor tissue, taken from a patient who underwent chemoradiotherapy. The V call is TRBV27, the J call TRBJ1-1; D call uncertain. This sequence originates from a human donor with HPV-associated anogenital cancer. The CDR3 region has the DNA TGTGCCAGCAGTTCCGGATATACGGGTTCGGTGAACACTGAAGCTTTCTTT. Protein: CASSSGYTGSVNTEAFF.